This is a list of T cell receptor beta chains from one sample in a study of CD8+ T cells in alopecia areata. Profiled with immunoSEQ multiplex PCR; TCRdb holds only in-frame clones, not every one. Of about 200,000 clones in the sample, roughly 60% were seen once. The material sequenced was CD4+ T cells sorted from blood, taken at week 24, from a patient treated with tofacitinib. The receptors derive from a human donor with alopecia areata. CDR3s include the opening cysteine and the closing phenylalanine or tryptophan. D genes are given only for firm matches. Clone size is shown for a subset of rows, as once, few, many or a class of expanded clone.

d_gene: .; abundance: .; v_gene: TRBV2; j_gene: TRBJ1-1; CDR3aa: CASREDGYTEAFF; CDR3nt: TGTGCCAGCAGGGAGGATGGATACACTGAAGCTTTCTTT
d_gene: TRBD1; abundance: .; v_gene: TRBV29-1; j_gene: TRBJ2-3; CDR3aa: CSAHGQESTDTQYF; CDR3nt: TGCAGCGCTCACGGACAGGAAAGCACAGATACGCAGTATTTT
d_gene: .; abundance: .; v_gene: TRBV5-4; j_gene: TRBJ2-4; CDR3aa: CASSLVGRDAGNIQYF; CDR3nt: TGTGCCAGCAGCTTGGTCGGCCGGGACGCTGGAAACATTCAGTACTTC
d_gene: TRBD2; abundance: .; v_gene: TRBV10-3; j_gene: TRBJ2-7; CDR3aa: CAISEFGTSGGYEQYF; CDR3nt: TGTGCCATCAGTGAGTTCGGGACTAGCGGGGGGTACGAGCAGTACTTC
d_gene: .; abundance: .; v_gene: TRBV30; j_gene: TRBJ2-5; CDR3aa: CAWSTGWETQYF; CDR3nt: TGTGCCTGGAGTACCGGCTGGGAGACCCAGTACTTC
d_gene: .; abundance: .; v_gene: TRBV28; j_gene: TRBJ2-6; CDR3aa: CASSRRDSGANVLTF; CDR3nt: TGTGCCAGCAGTCGCAGGGACTCTGGGGCCAACGTCCTGACTTTC
d_gene: .; abundance: once; v_gene: TRBV29-1; j_gene: TRBJ2-6; CDR3aa: CSTSSGANVLTF; CDR3nt: TGCAGCACCAGCTCTGGGGCCAACGTCCTGACTTTC
d_gene: .; abundance: .; v_gene: TRBV29-1; j_gene: TRBJ2-5; CDR3aa: CSATPQGLQETQYF; CDR3nt: TGCAGCGCAACCCCACAGGGCCTCCAAGAGACCCAGTACTTC
d_gene: TRBD2; abundance: few; v_gene: TRBV5-5; j_gene: TRBJ2-5; CDR3aa: CASSPRDYPRETQYF; CDR3nt: TGTGCCAGCAGCCCGCGGGACTACCCCAGGGAGACCCAGTACTTC
d_gene: .; abundance: .; v_gene: TRBV6-1; j_gene: TRBJ1-1; CDR3aa: CASSEDVGLGAFF; CDR3nt: TGTGCCAGCAGTGAAGACGTGGGACTCGGAGCTTTCTTT
d_gene: .; abundance: .; v_gene: TRBV5-6; j_gene: TRBJ2-6; CDR3aa: CASSLRAGTGANVLTF; CDR3nt: TGTGCCAGCAGCTTAAGGGCGGGGACCGGGGCCAACGTCCTGACTTTC
d_gene: .; abundance: .; v_gene: TRBV9; j_gene: TRBJ1-6; CDR3aa: CASSVKGDYNSPLHF; CDR3nt: TGTGCCAGCAGCGTAAAGGGGGACTATAATTCACCCCTCCACTTT
d_gene: TRBD2; abundance: .; v_gene: TRBV29-1; j_gene: TRBJ2-5; CDR3aa: CSFGGGRGETQYF; CDR3nt: TGCAGCTTCGGGGGGGGCCGAGGAGAGACCCAGTACTTC
d_gene: .; abundance: .; v_gene: TRBV7-9; j_gene: TRBJ2-7; CDR3aa: CASSPYLPYEQYF; CDR3nt: TGTGCCAGCAGCCCGTACCTGCCCTACGAGCAGTACTTC
d_gene: TRBD2; abundance: .; v_gene: TRBV10-3; j_gene: TRBJ2-3; CDR3aa: CAISGGSGGTDTQYF; CDR3nt: TGTGCCATCAGTGGAGGTAGCGGGGGCACAGATACGCAGTATTTT
d_gene: .; abundance: .; v_gene: TRBV7-2; j_gene: TRBJ2-7; CDR3aa: CASSQNRVTYEQYF; CDR3nt: TGTGCCAGCAGCCAGAACCGGGTCACCTACGAGCAGTACTTC
d_gene: .; abundance: .; v_gene: TRBV11-2; j_gene: TRBJ2-7; CDR3aa: CASRSPGRLSYEQYF; CDR3nt: TGTGCCAGCAGATCCCCGGGGCGCCTGTCCTACGAGCAGTACTTC
d_gene: TRBD2; abundance: .; v_gene: TRBV2; j_gene: TRBJ2-5; CDR3aa: CASRTSGRDQETQYF; CDR3nt: TGTGCCAGCAGGACTAGCGGGAGGGACCAAGAGACCCAGTACTTC